A single sample is the source of the 4 T cell receptor beta chains below, sequenced in a study of control samples from healthy donors and cancer patients. Here immunoSEQ multiplex PCR was the method, and the copy in TCRdb shows in-frame clones only, minus some. The sample records 90,000 to 150,000 clones, approximately 90% being singletons. Sequences were obtained from blood. These receptors were taken from a woman between 18 and 29 years old in good health.

The chain uses TRBV4-3 and TRBJ2-7; 10 bases agree with TRBD2. CDR1 LGHNA and CDR2 YSLEER come from the germline V gene. The trim removed 3 bases at V and 2 bases at J, leaving 4 bases unmatched. This CDR3 is 15 amino acids long. Here the CDR3 reads CASSQILAGTYEQYF. The CDR3 DNA sequence: TGCGCCAGCAGCCAGATACTAGCGGGGACCTACGAGCAGTACTTC.

The chain carries TRBV5-6 and TRBJ2-1; 14 nucleotides match TRBD2. Looked up from germline, CDR1 is SGHDT and CDR2 is YYEEEE. This CDR3 comprises 17 residues. Trimming removed 5 bases from V and 8 bases from J; junction bases left unmatched: 12. The CDR3 coding sequence is TGTGCCAGCAGACTAGCTGGGACTAGCGGGAGAGATGATGAGCAGTTCTTC. This sequence encodes CASRLAGTSGRDDEQFF.

CDR3 loop: CASSQHQAGGLAVTDTQYF. CDR3 bases: TGTGCCAGCAGCCAACACCAAGCGGGAGGGCTAGCAGTGACAGATACGCAGTATTTT. The chain has TRBV3-1 (or the pseudogene TRBV3-2) and TRBJ2-3; 10 bases fit TRBD2. Germline CDR1 is LGHDT and CDR2 is YNNKEL (reference sequence). V lost 2 bases and J lost 3; bases outside the gene matches: 14. This CDR3 is 19 amino acids long.

This sequence joins TRBV9 and TRBJ1-2, with no clear D. Trimming stripped 0 bases from V and 2 bases from J, with 8 bases between. The CDR3 runs 14 residues. CDR1 and CDR2 (germline): SGDLS, YYNGEE. The CDR3 DNA is TGTGCCAGCAGCGTAGAACCGGGAAACTATGGCTACACCTTC. Translating gives CASSVEPGNYGYTF.